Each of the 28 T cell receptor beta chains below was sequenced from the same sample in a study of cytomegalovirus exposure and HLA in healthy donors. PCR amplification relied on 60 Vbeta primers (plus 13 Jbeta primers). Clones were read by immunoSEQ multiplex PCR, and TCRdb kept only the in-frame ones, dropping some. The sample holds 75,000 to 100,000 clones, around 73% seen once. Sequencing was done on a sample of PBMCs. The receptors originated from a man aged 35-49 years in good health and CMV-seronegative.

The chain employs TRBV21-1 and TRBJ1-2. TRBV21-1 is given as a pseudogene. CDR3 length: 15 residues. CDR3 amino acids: CASSCGGGDNYGYTF. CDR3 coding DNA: TGTGCCAGCAGCTGTGGGGGGGGCGACAACTATGGCTACACCTTC.

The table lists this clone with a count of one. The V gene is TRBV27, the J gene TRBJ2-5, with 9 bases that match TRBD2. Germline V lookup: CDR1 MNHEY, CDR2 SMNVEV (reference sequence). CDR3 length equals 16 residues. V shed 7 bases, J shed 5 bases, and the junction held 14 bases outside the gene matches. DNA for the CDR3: TGTGCCAGCACCTCCCTCTCCAGCGGGGGGATGGAGACCCAGTACTTC. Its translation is CASTSLSSGGMETQYF.

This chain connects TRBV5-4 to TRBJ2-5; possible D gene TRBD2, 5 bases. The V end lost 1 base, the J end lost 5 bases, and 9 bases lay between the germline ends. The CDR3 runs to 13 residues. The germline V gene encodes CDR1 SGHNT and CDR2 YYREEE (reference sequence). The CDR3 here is CASSLLPGETQYF. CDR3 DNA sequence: TGTGCCAGCAGCTTGTTACCGGGGGAGACCCAGTACTTC.

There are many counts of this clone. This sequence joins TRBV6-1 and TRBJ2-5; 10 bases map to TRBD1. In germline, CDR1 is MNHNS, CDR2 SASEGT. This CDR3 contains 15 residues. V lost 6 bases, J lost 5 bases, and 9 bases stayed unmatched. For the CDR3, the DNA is TGTGCCAGCAGCCTCGCGACAGGGGGCGCGGAGACCCAGTACTTC. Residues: CASSLATGGAETQYF.

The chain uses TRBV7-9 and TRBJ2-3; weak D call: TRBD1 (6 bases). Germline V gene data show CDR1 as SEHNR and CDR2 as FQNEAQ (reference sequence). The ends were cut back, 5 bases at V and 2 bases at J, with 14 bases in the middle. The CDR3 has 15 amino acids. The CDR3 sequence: CASSDPRQDTDTQYF. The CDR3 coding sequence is TGTGCCAGCAGCGATCCCCGACAGGACACAGATACGCAGTATTTT.

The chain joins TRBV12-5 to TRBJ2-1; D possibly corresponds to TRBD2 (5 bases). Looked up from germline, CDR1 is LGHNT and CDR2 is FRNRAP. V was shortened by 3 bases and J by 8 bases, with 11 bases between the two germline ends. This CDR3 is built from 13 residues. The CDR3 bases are TGTGCTAGTGGTTTCTTAGTCGGGGATGAGCAGTTCTTC. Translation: CASGFLVGDEQFF. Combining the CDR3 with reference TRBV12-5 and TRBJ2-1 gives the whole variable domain DARVTQTPRHKVTEMGQEVTMRCQPILGHNTVFWYRQTMMQGLELLAYFRNRAPLDDSGMPKDRFSAEMPDATLATLKIQPSEPRDSAVYFCASGFLVGDEQFFGPGTRLTVL.

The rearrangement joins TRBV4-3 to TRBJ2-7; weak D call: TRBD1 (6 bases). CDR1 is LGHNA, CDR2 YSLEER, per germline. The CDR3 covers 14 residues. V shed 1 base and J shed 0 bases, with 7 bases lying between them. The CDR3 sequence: CASSQGTASYEQYF. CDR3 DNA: TGCGCCAGCAGCCAAGGGACAGCCTCCTACGAGCAGTACTTC.

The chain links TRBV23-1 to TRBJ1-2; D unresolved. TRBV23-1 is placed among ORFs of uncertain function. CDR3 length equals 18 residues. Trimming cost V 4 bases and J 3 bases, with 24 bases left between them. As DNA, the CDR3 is TGCGCCAGCAGTCCCCTCATGTATAGTTTCGACACCGACTATGGCTACACCTTC. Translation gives CASSPLMYSFDTDYGYTF.

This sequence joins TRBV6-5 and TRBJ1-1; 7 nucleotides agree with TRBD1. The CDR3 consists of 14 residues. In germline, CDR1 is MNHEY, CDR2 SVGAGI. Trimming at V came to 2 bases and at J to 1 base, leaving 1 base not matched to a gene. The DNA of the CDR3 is TGTGCCAGCAGTTACGACAGGGCGAACACTGAAGCTTTCTTT. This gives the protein CASSYDRANTEAFF.

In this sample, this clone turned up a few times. The CDR3 protein is CASSPWGRANSYNEQFF. CDR3 sequence (DNA): TGTGCCAGCAGCCCCTGGGGGCGGGCGAACTCCTACAATGAGCAGTTCTTC. This chain uses TRBV5-4 with TRBJ2-1; D is perhaps TRBD1 (6 bases). The V and J ends lost 4 bases and 0 bases respectively, with 17 bases between them. Germline CDR1 reads SGHNT; CDR2 reads YYREEE (reference sequence). The CDR3 consists of 17 residues.

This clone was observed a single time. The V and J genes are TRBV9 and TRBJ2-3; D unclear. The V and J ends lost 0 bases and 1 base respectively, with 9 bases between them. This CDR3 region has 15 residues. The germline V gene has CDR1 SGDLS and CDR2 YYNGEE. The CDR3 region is CASSVGSRRTDTQYF. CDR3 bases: TGTGCCAGCAGCGTAGGTAGCAGACGCACAGATACGCAGTATTTT.

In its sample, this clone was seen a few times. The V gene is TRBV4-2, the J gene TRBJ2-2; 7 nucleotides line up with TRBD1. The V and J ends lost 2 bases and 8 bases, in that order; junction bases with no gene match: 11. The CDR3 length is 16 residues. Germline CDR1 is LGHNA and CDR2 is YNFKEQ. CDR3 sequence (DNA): TGTGCCAGCAGCCAAAACACAGGGGCCGCTTTGGGGGAGCTGTTTTTT. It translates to CASSQNTGAALGELFF.

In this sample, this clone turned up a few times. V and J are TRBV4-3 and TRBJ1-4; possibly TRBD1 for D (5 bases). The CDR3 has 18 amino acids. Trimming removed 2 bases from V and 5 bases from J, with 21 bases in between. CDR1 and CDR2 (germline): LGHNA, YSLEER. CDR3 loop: CASSQTYLRQGPNEKLFF. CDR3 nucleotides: TGCGCCAGCAGCCAAACCTACCTGAGGCAGGGCCCAAATGAAAAACTGTTTTTT.

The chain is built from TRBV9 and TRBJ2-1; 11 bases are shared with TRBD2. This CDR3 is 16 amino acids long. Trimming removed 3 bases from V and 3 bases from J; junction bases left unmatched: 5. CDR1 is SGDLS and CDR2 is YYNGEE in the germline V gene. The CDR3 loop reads CASSALAGGFYNEQFF. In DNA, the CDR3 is TGTGCCAGCAGCGCGTTAGCGGGGGGGTTCTACAATGAGCAGTTCTTC.

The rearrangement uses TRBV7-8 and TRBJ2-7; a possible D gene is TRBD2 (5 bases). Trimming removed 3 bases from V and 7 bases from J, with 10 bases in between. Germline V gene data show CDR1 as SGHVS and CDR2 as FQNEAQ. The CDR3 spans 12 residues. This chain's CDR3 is CASSFRWREQYF. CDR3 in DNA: TGTGCCAGCAGCTTTCGCTGGAGGGAGCAGTACTTC.

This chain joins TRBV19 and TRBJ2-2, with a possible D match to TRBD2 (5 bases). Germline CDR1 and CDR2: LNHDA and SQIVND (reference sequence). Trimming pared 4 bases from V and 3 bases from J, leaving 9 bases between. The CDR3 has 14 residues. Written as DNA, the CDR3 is TGTGCCAGTAGTAACGGGGTGCACACCGGGGAGCTGTTTTTT. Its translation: CASSNGVHTGELFF. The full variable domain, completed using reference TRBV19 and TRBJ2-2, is DGGITQSPKYLFRKEGQNVTLSCEQNLNHDAMYWYRQDPGQGLRLIYYSQIVNDFQKGDIAEGYSVSREKKESFPLTVTSAQKNPTAFYLCASSNGVHTGELFFGEGSRLTVL.

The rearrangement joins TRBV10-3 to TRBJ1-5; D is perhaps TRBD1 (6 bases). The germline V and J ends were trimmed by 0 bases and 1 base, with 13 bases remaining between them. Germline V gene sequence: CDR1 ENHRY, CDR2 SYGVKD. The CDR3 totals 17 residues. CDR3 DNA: TGTGCCATCAGTGAGTCGGATGGGGGCGCGAGCAATCAGCCCCAGCATTTT. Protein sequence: CAISESDGGASNQPQHF.

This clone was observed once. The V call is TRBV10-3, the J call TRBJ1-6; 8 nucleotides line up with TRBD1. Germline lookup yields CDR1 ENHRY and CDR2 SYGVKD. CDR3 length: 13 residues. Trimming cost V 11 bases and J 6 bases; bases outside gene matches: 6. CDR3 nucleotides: TGTGCCGCCGGGACAGGTATTAATTCACCCCTCCACTTT. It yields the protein CAAGTGINSPLHF.

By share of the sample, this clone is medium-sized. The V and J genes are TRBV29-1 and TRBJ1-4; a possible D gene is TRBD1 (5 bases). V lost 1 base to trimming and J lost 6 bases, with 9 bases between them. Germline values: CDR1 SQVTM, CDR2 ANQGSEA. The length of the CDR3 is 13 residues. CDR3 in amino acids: CSVEAGADEKLFF. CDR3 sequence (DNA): TGCAGCGTTGAAGCTGGGGCAGATGAAAAACTGTTTTTT. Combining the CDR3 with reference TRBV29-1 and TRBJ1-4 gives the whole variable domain SAVISQKPSRDICQRGTSLTIQCQVDSQVTMMFWYRQQPGQSLTLIATANQGSEATYESGFVIDKFPISRPNLTFSTLTVSNMSPEDSSIYLCSVEAGADEKLFFGSGTQLSVL.

For the CDR3, the DNA is TGCGCCAGCAGACGCGCAGGGAATCCGCCAGAGACCCAGTACTTC. The encoded protein is CASRRAGNPPETQYF. J is TRBJ2-5 and V is TRBV5-1, with D possibly being TRBD1 (5 bases). Per the germline V gene, CDR1 is SGHRS and CDR2 is YFSETQ. V lost 5 bases and J lost 4, with 18 bases in between. CDR3 length: 15 amino acids.

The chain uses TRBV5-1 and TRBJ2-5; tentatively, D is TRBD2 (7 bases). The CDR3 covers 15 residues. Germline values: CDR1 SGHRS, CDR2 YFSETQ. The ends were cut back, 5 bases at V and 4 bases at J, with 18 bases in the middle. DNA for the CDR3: TGCGCCAGCAGTCGTACAGGGAGGGCGCCAGAGACCCAGTACTTC. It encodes CASSRTGRAPETQYF.

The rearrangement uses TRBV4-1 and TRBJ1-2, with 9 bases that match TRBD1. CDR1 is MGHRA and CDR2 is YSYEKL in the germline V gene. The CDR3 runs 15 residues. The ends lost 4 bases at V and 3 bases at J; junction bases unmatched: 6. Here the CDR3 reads CASSPRTGDHYGYTF. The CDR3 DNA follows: TGCGCCAGCAGCCCCCGGACAGGGGATCACTATGGCTACACCTTC.

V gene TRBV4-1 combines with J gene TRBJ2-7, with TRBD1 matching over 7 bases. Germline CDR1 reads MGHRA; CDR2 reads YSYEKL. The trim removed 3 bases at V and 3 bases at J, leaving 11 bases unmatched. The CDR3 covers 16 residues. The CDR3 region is CASSQHTLQGNYEQYF. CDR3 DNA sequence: TGCGCCAGCAGCCAGCATACATTACAGGGGAACTACGAGCAGTACTTC.

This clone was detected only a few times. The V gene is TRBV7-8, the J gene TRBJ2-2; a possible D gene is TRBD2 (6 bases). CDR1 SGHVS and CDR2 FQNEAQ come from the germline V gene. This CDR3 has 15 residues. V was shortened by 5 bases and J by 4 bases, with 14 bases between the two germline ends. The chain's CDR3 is CASSKGPAGTGELFF. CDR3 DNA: TGTGCCAGCAGCAAGGGACCAGCGGGCACCGGGGAGCTGTTTTTT.

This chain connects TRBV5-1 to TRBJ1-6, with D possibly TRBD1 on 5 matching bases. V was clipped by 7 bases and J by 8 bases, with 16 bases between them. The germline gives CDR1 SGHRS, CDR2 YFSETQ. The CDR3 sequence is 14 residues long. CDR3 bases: TGCGCCAGCTCCTGGGGGGAGAAGGATTCACCCCTCCACTTT. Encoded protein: CASSWGEKDSPLHF.

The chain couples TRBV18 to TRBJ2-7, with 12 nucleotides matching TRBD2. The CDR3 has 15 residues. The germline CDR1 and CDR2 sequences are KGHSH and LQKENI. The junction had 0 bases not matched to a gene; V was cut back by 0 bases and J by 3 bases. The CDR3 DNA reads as TGTGCCAGCTCACCACCGACTAGCGGGGGCTACGAGCAGTACTTC. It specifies CASSPPTSGGYEQYF.

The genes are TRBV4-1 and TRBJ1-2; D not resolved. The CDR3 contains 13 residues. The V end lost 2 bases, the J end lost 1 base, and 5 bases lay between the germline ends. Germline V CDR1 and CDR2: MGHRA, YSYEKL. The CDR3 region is CASSQRDNYGYTF. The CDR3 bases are TGCGCCAGCAGCCAACGGGATAACTATGGCTACACCTTC.

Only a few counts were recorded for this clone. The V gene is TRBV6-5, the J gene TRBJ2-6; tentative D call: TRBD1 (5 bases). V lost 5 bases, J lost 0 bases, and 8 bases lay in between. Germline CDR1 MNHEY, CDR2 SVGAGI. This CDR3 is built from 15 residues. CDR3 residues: CASSTGHSGANVLTF. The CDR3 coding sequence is TGTGCCAGCAGTACCGGACACTCTGGGGCCAACGTCCTGACTTTC.